This TCR beta chain was identified in a study of spatial heterogeneity in lung cancer. The study's findings and limits: Follow-up blood showed ubiquitous expanded tumor TCRs less than blood at resection did.

Per germline, CDR1 MNHEY and CDR2 SMNVEV (reference sequence). Trimming took off 3 bases at V and 4 bases at J, with 10 bases between the two ends. The CDR3 loop spans 14 amino acids. Single TCR cDNA molecules each had their own unique molecular identifier. TCRdb redid the calling of the 5' RACE reads with MiXCR, one entry per CDR3 protein. Among about 92,000 distinct CDR3 sequences listed, less than 15% were seen once. Time point denoted: sample taken at primary tumor resection. Around 70 TRACERx patients with early, untreated non-small cell lung cancer donated samples. The authors sequenced whole RNA from tumor, nontumor lung or frozen PBMC without sorting. This clonotype occurred many times. Its antigen is unknown.

The rearrangement uses TRBV27 and TRBJ2-1; D may be TRBD1 (6 bases). This clonotype originated in a male donor with early-stage non-small cell lung cancer. The specimen comprised PBMCs, sampled at surgery. The CDR3 nucleotides are TGTGCCAGCAGTTTGCTGGGGACATACAATGAGCAGTTCTTC. Residues: CASSLLGTYNEQFF.